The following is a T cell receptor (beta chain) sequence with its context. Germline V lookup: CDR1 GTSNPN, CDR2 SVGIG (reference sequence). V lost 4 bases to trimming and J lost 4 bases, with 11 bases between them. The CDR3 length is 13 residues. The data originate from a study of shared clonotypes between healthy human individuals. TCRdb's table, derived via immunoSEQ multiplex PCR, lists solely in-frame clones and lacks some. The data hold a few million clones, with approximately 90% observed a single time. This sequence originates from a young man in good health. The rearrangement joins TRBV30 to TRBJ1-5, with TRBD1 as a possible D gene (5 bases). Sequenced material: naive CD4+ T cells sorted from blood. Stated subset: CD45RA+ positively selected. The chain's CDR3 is CAWTTQENQPQHF. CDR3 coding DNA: TGTGCCTGGACGACACAGGAGAATCAGCCCCAGCATTTT.